Presented here are 2 T cell receptor beta chains from one specimen sequenced in a study of cytomegalovirus exposure and HLA in healthy donors. PCR employed 60 Vbeta and 13 Jbeta primers. Measured with immunoSEQ multiplex PCR; TCRdb has only the in-frame clones, and not every one. The sample has fewer than 200,000 clones, roughly 81% seen once. What was sequenced was PBMCs. The receptors stem from a woman younger than 35 in good health and CMV-seropositive.

CDR3 nucleotide sequence: TGTGCCAGCCGACAGGAGAAGGACAGATTAGCTTTCTTT. Protein sequence: CASRQEKDRLAFF. The chain employs TRBV7-2 and TRBJ1-1, with a weak D call TRBD1 (6 bases). Germline V CDR1 and CDR2: SGHTA, FQGNSA. The CDR3 spans 13 residues. Trimming stripped 8 bases from V and 10 bases from J, with 20 bases between.

The V call is TRBV6-5, the J call TRBJ1-2; 10 nucleotides line up with TRBD1. Germline CDR1 is MNHEY and CDR2 is SVGAGI. After removal of 6 bases from V and 4 bases from J, the junction contained 8 bases not matched to a gene. The CDR3 runs 15 residues. The CDR3 DNA reads as TGTGCCAGCAGCCGACAGGGGGCAGGTGGCTATGGCTACACCTTC. Amino acids: CASSRQGAGGYGYTF.